This T cell receptor beta chain was retrieved from a study of blood T cell repertoires in COVID-19. Study in general: COVID-19 samples from acute and convalescent phases originated in the United States, Italy and Spain. PBMCs, B-cell-depleted T cells, or T cells were the source of the cDNA or gDNA that made up the material.

Original processing methods: Reference gene primer amplification gave nucleated cell count estimates. Method: immunoSEQ multiplex PCR; TCRdb's copy keeps in-frame clones and lacks some. Clonal size and the V and J genes are those of that table, whereas D and trimming came from the DNA. The sample contains approximately 71,000 clones, around nine tenths of which appear only once. The source material was peripheral blood. The TCR was taken from a woman aged 18-29 years with acute or convalescent COVID-19.

CDR3 region: CATSGGVQGRTGELFF. The CDR3 coding sequence is TGTGCCACCAGCGGCGGTGTGCAGGGGCGGACCGGGGAGCTGTTTTTT. The chain couples TRBV15 to TRBJ2-2, with TRBD1 as a possible D gene (6 bases). The germline gives CDR1 LNHNV, CDR2 YYDKDF (reference sequence). The CDR3 is made up of 16 amino acids. V lost 5 bases, J lost 5 bases, and 18 bases lay in between.